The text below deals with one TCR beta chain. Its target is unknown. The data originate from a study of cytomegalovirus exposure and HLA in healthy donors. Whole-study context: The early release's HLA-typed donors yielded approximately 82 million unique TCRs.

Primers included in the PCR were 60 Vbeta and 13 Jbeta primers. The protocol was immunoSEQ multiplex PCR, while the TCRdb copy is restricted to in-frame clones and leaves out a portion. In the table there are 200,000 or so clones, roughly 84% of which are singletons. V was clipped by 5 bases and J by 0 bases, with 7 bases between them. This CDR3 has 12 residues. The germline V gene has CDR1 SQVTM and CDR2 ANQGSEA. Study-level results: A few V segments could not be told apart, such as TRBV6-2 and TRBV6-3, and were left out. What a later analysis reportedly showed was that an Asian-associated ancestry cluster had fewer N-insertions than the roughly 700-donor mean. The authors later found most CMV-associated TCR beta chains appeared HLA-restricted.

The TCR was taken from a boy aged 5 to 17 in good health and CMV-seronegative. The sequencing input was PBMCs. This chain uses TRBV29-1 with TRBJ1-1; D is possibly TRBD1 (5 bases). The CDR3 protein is CSVSRVNTEAFF. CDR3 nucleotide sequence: TGCAGCGTTTCCAGGGTGAACACTGAAGCTTTCTTT.